These T cell receptor beta chains were read from a single sample in a study of blood T cell repertoires in COVID-19. Clones were read by immunoSEQ multiplex PCR, and TCRdb kept only the in-frame ones, dropping some. The sample contains a few hundred thousand clones, 80% to 90% of which appear only once. Source material: peripheral blood. The receptors originated from a man aged 40-49 years with acute or convalescent COVID-19. Each CDR3 is given with its conserved first and last residue. Fields, in order: D gene, V gene, J gene, clone size, CDR3 protein, CDR3 DNA. D genes are given only for firm matches. Clone size is given for some rows only: seen once, a few or many times, or a class if the clone is expanded.

.,TRBV18,TRBJ1-2,.,CASSPSPAGGRGYTF,TGTGCCAGCTCACCGTCTCCCGCGGGGGGGAGAGGCTACACCTTC
.,TRBV3-1/TRBV3-2,TRBJ1-5,once,CASSQDFRDQPQHF,TGTGCCAGCAGCCAAGATTTCAGGGATCAGCCCCAGCATTTT
.,TRBV5-1,TRBJ2-7,once,CASSLNRNYEQYF,TGCGCCAGCAGCTTGAACAGAAACTACGAGCAGTACTTC
.,TRBV6-5,TRBJ2-1,.,CASSTEPRTYNEQFF,TGTGCCAGCAGCACCGAGCCCCGCACGTACAATGAGCAGTTCTTC
TRBD1,TRBV6-5,TRBJ1-4,.,CASSRDRANEKLFF,TGTGCCAGCAGTCGGGACAGGGCAAATGAAAAACTGTTTTTT
.,TRBV11-2,TRBJ2-3,.,CASSLLLARDTQYF,TGTGCCAGCAGCTTACTCCTAGCCCGCGATACGCAGTATTTT
TRBD2,TRBV2,TRBJ2-7,.,CASRTSGRAYEQYF,TGTGCCAGCAGGACTAGCGGGAGGGCGTACGAGCAGTACTTC
.,TRBV28,TRBJ1-1,.,CASSGRTEAFF,TGTGCCAGCAGTGGGAGGACTGAAGCTTTCTTT
TRBD1,TRBV11-2,TRBJ2-7,.,CASSPSRGRTYEQYF,TGTGCCAGCAGCCCTTCCAGGGGGCGAACCTACGAGCAGTACTTC
.,TRBV19,TRBJ2-7,once,CASSITVQTYEQYF,TGTGCCAGTAGTATAACCGTCCAGACCTACGAGCAGTACTTC
.,TRBV7-9,TRBJ2-3,.,CASSYGQSTDTQYF,TGTGCCAGCAGTTATGGACAGAGCACAGATACGCAGTATTTT
.,TRBV30,TRBJ1-1,.,CAWSEITAEAFF,TGTGCCTGGAGCGAAATCACTGCGGAAGCTTTCTTT
TRBD1,TRBV5-4,TRBJ2-7,.,CASSARPGQGHEQYF,TGTGCCAGCAGCGCCCGGCCGGGACAGGGCCACGAGCAGTACTTC
TRBD1,TRBV7-9,TRBJ1-4,.,CASSPGQGRTNEKLFF,TGTGCCAGCAGCCCGGGACAGGGCAGGACTAATGAAAAACTGTTTTTT
.,TRBV27,TRBJ2-7,.,CASSLGPSYEQYF,TGTGCCAGCAGTTTAGGGCCCAGCTACGAGCAGTACTTC